This T cell receptor (beta chain) derives from a study of T cells after somatic rescue of genetic block (dated by TCRdb to 2020 to 2022). At the level of the whole study: What the study looked at was long-term robustness, specifically in a T-cell system that came about through somatic rescue of a genetic block in T-cell development.

Regarding this clone: Its specific antigen is unknown. No per-base quality is available; no much larger clone lies one base away.

Receptor libraries were prepared by the immunoSEQ multiplex PCR assay. In its TCRdb copy, this immuneACCESS table keeps in-frame sequences only and misses some clones. Where compared with another copy, unresolved V genes explain less than half of these, and the others have no known cause. The sample contains about 88,000 clones, approximately 90% of them found a single time. The ten largest clones represent 1.6% of the sample. Trimming costs V 4 bases and J 4 bases, and their ends lie 13 bases apart. According to the germline V gene, CDR1 reads MNHNS and CDR2 reads SASEGT. From the cysteine up to the phenylalanine, the CDR3 has a length of 14 residues. CDR3 DNA only is kept here, 42 bases in frame from base 1.

The chain joins TRBV6-1 to TRBJ1-1, and possibly TRBD1, on 6 matching bases. The sequence was obtained from a woman aged 18-35 years. Sequencing was performed on peripheral blood mononuclear cells (PBMCs). CDR3 sequence: CASSANGGPTEAFF. At the DNA level, the sequence is TGTGCCAGCAGTGCTAACGGGGGGCCCACTGAAGCTTTCTTT.